The next 2 T cell receptor beta chains were all read from a single sample in a study of blood T cells in healthy people across ages. The second PCR ran about 6 to 12 cycles with a sample-barcoded 5' primer and J-beta primers. Each CDR3 protein is one row after TCRdb ran MiXCR on the 5' RACE reads. The sample records more than 750,000 distinct CDR3 sequences, almost 30% being singletons. This sample was shared with a second study, whose subject was T cells of mothers and their children.

Material for sequencing was blood. The receptors were gathered from a woman between 40 and 50 years old in good health.

V gene TRBV7-3 combines with J gene TRBJ2-3; D gene uncertain. V lost 2 bases and J 0 bases, leaving 9 bases between the germline ends. The CDR3 is 15 amino acids. Looked up from germline, CDR1 is SGHTA and CDR2 is FQGTGA. In DNA form, the CDR3 reads TGTGCCAGCAGCTTAGGTATTGTTAGCACAGATACGCAGTATTTT. Its translation is CASSLGIVSTDTQYF.

This clonotype was seen more than once but under ten times. The chain has TRBV7-9 and TRBJ2-5; 8 bases align to TRBD2. CDR3 length: 16 amino acids. Germline values: CDR1 SEHNR, CDR2 FQNEAQ (reference sequence). V lost 1 base to trimming and J lost 5 bases; unmatched junction nucleotides: 9. The CDR3, as DNA: TGTGCCAGCAGCTTAGTCCCTGCGGGGGGAGTGGAGACCCAGTACTTC. It encodes CASSLVPAGGVETQYF. Using reference TRBV7-9 and TRBJ2-5 for the parts outside the CDR3, the full variable domain is DTGVSQNPRHKITKRGQNVTFRCDPISEHNRLYWYRQTLGQGPEFLTYFQNEAQLEKSRLLSDRFSAERPKGSFSTLEIQRTEQGDSAMYLCASSLVPAGGVETQYFGPGTRLLVL.